This TCR beta chain was identified during a study of technical replicates of blood from a handful of donors. Repertoires were generated with immunoSEQ multiplex PCR, while TCRdb's copy carries only in-frame clones and drops some. There are about 82,000 clones in the sample; roughly 95% occur only once, and around 0.35% lies in the top ten. The V and J ends lost 4 bases and 5 bases, in that order; junction bases with no gene match: 4. Germline-derived CDR1 and CDR2 are KGHSH and LQKENI. There are 14 residues in the CDR3. This receptor was taken from a human donor in good health. V and J are TRBV18 and TRBJ1-4, with 7 bases lining up with TRBD1. The sample was T cells isolated from PBMCs. The CDR3 sequence is CASSLGQWNEKLFF. The CDR3 coding sequence is TGTGCCAGCTCACTGGGACAGTGGAATGAAAAACTGTTTTTT.